Listed below are T cell receptor beta chains from one sample, sequenced in a study of CXCR3-negative and CXCR3-positive naive CD8 T cells. TCRdb reanalyzed the 5' RACE reads, giving one entry per CDR3 protein sequence and no DNA. The table for this sample gives about 43,000 distinct CDR3 sequences. The sequencing input was memory CD8+ T cells from blood. These TCRs come from a human donor in good health. Some clones in this sample may be carry-over from other donors' samples. The CDR3 runs from the conserved cysteine through the conserved F or W. Clone size is not always given. Where it is, it says once, few, many or a class for expanded clones.

V gene,J gene,clone size,CDR3 length,CDR3 protein
TRBV9,TRBJ2-7,.,14,CASSVGGGAYEQYF
TRBV29-1,TRBJ1-3,.,15,CSVEEMGGGGNTIYF
TRBV29-1,TRBJ1-2,.,13,CSVFRTEGYGYTF
TRBV20-1,TRBJ1-3,.,16,CSAEPVPWLSGNTIYF
TRBV14,TRBJ1-4,.,15,CASSQIGTANEKLFF
TRBV14,TRBJ2-5,.,15,CASSQTAGGLETQYF
TRBV29-1,TRBJ2-3,.,17,CSVEATVPGQIADTQYF
TRBV20-1,TRBJ2-5,.,17,CSASNLLVGLFKETQYF
TRBV9,TRBJ2-1,.,14,CASSVGRTDNEQFF
TRBV14,TRBJ1-4,.,16,CASSQDLSLGGEKLFF
TRBV12-3/TRBV12-4,TRBJ1-2,.,16,CASSFVGGPTDYGYTF
TRBV13,TRBJ1-6,.,16,CASSPGEGSPNSPLHF
TRBV21-1,TRBJ2-7,.,14,CASSTRDRRDEQYF
TRBV15,TRBJ2-1,medium-sized,16,CATSRDSGGAYNEQFF
TRBV23-1,TRBJ1-5,.,15,CASSQSGGKNQPQHF
TRBV12-3/TRBV12-4,TRBJ2-7,.,13,CASTYRGTDEQYF
TRBV12-3/TRBV12-4,TRBJ2-5,.,14,CASSHRGGWETQYF
TRBV20-1,TRBJ1-6,.,14,CSATWTGRNSPLHF
TRBV29-1,TRBJ2-2,.,16,CSVEGLEATNTGELFF
TRBV29-1,TRBJ2-7,.,13,CSVFGQGPYEQYF
TRBV30,TRBJ1-1,.,12,CAWSVSDFEAFF
TRBV4-1,TRBJ1-1,.,14,CASSQDWAGVEAFF
TRBV25-1,TRBJ1-1,.,13,CASSLRENTEAFF
TRBV28,TRBJ2-7,.,15,CASSTLKGARHEQYF
TRBV6-5,TRBJ1-5,.,13,CASSYNRGGPQHF